This T cell receptor (beta chain) comes out of a study of OX40 agonist ivuxolimab in advanced cancers. About the study as a whole: Ivuxolimab was a fully human IgG2 agonistic monoclonal antibody targeting the costimulatory receptor OX40 (CD134). Intravenous ivuxolimab was administered to patients every 2 weeks at six dose levels: 0.01, 0.1, 0.3, 1.5, 3 and 10 mg/kg. Of the 50 or so patients in dose escalation, 19 had hepatocellular carcinoma, some 15 had melanoma, 9 had renal cell carcinoma and 9 had head and neck cancer. In the dose-escalation cohort, 75% to 90% of patients were male, and the mean age was 60 years with a range of roughly 20 to 79. Patients were allowed to have had prior anti-PD-1, anti-PD-L1 or anti-CTLA-4 therapy, and 40% of the dose-escalation patients had been treated with checkpoint inhibitors. Three dose-escalation patients achieved partial responses, one with hepatocellular carcinoma and two with cutaneous melanoma. Peripheral TCRbeta sequencing was intended to test whether TCR sequence diversity was altered and clonal T-cell expansion was caused by ivuxolimab. The paper describes the monotherapy dose-escalation part (N of about 47 patients) of the phase I trial of ivuxolimab. The investigation overall reported the following: In the 0.1-3.0 mg/kg groups, partial responders had among the lowest normalized peripheral clonal expansion, particularly in CD8+ T cells. Which antigens the clonally expanded peripheral T cells were specific for was not determined. On average, CD8+ T cells showed more expanded clones than CD4+ T cells after ivuxolimab. At doses of 0.1 to 3.0 mg/kg, clonal expansion of both CD4+ and CD8+ T cells in blood was seen between baseline and week 6. Low levels of normalized T-cell clonal expansion were also seen in some nonresponding patients.

CDR1 and CDR2, per the germline V gene, are SQVTM and ANQGSEA. V and J lose 8 bases and 5 bases, and a span of 19 bases separates them. Including cysteine and phenylalanine, the CDR3 has 14 amino acids. Only the CDR3 part of the read is kept: 42 bases, read in frame from the first base. Points on this clone: Its antigen remains undetermined. Base quality data are lacking; no much larger clone is found one base away.

The trial excluded patients who had a history of autoimmune disease or who were on systemic immunosuppression. Peripheral blood for TCR sequencing was collected from all dose cohorts at baseline, on cycle 4 day 1, and on cycle 7 day 1. The samples were drawn from a first-in-human, open-label, multicenter phase I dose-escalation trial of ivuxolimab. Adults with locally advanced or metastatic head and neck squamous cell, hepatocellular, melanoma or renal cell carcinoma were enrolled in the trial. Before TCR sequencing, CD4+ and CD8+ T cells were separately sorted from peripheral blood. Genomic DNA was extracted from sorted cells for sequencing of the TCRbeta CDR3 region. The immunoSEQ Assay was used to sequence the TCRbeta CDR3 regions. This immuneACCESS table, as held by TCRdb, lists in-frame sequences with V and J called but not all clones. Of the missing ones, under half trace to an unresolved V gene in checked studies; the others have no known cause. A total of some 50,000 clones appear in this sample, 70% to 90% of them only once. The ten biggest clones cover around 3.2% of the sample.

This sample comprised CD4+ or CD8+ T cells sorted from blood, obtained in a trial of the OX40 agonist ivuxolimab. This sequence was found in an adult with an advanced solid tumor such as melanoma, head and neck, liver or kidney cancer. The rearrangement combines TRBV29-1 with TRBJ1-5; the best D guess is TRBD1, with 5 bases matching. The CDR3 region reads CSSLVGEGYQPQHF. The DNA reads TGCAGCTCCTTGGTGGGGGAGGGCTATCAGCCCCAGCATTTT.